There are many counts of the clone carrying this T cell receptor beta chain. This sample stems from a study of molecular identifiers for immune sequencing clone quantification. Trimming removed 6 bases at V and 1 base at J, with 18 bases between. This CDR3 region has 16 residues. The germline V gene encodes CDR1 SEHNR and CDR2 FQNEAQ (reference sequence). TCRdb passed the PCR reads through MiXCR, listing each CDR3 protein once. The data hold 60,000 to 70,000 distinct CDR3 sequences, with 15% to 20% observed a single time. The chain is built from TRBV7-9 and TRBJ1-1; maybe TRBD1 (6 bases). The clonotype comes from a human donor in good health. Some libraries in this study had Jurkat cell RNA spiked in. The sample comprised naive CD8+ T cells from blood, with Jurkat cell RNA spiked in. As for subset: FACS-sorted CD8+CD4-CCR7+CD45RA+ naive T cells. The CDR3 protein is CASSSWGGQTNTEAFF. In DNA form, the CDR3 reads TGTGCCAGCAGTAGTTGGGGGGGGCAGACGAACACTGAAGCTTTCTTT.